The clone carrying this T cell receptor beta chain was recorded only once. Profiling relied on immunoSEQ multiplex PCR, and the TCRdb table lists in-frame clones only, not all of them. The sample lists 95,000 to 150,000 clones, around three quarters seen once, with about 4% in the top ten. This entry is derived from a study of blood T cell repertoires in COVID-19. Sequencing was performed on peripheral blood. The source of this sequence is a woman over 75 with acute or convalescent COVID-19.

The DNA for the CDR3 is TGTGCCAGCAGTTTGAATATAGATCAGCCCCAGCATTTT. Translation gives CASSLNIDQPQHF. This rearrangement joins TRBV28 to TRBJ1-5; D call uncertain. The germline CDR1 and CDR2 sequences are MDHEN and SYDVKM. Deletions cut 3 bases from V and 5 bases from J, with 8 bases between. CDR3 length: 13 residues.